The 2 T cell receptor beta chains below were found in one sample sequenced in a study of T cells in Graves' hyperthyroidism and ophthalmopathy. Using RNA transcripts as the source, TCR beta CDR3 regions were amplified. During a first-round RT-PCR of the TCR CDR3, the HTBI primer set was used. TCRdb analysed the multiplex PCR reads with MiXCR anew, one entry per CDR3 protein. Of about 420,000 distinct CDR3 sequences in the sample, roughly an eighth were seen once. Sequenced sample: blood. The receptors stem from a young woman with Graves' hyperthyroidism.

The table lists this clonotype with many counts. CDR3: CSAPQYGQLNTEAFF. DNA of the CDR3: TGCAGTGCGCCTCAATACGGACAACTGAACACTGAAGCTTTCTTT. This rearrangement joins TRBV20-1 to TRBJ1-1; D may be TRBD1 (5 bases). CDR3 size: 15 residues. Trimming pared 6 bases from V and 0 bases from J, leaving 17 bases between. CDR1 is DFQATT, CDR2 SNEGSKA, per germline (reference sequence).

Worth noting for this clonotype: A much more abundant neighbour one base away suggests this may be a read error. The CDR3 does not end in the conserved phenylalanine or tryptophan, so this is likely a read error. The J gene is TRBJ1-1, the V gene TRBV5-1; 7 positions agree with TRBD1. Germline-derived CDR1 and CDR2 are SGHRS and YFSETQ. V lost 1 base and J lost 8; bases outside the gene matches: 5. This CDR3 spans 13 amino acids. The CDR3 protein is CASSLIGTAEAFI. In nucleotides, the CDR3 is TGCGCCAGCAGCTTGATCGGGACAGCCGAAGCTTTCATT.